Following are 7 T cell receptor beta chains from one sample sequenced in a study of regulatory T cells in long-lasting Graves disease. Investigators prepared the TCR beta libraries by applying iRepertoire HTBI primers and Arm-PCR of CDR3 regions. Via MiXCR, TCRdb re-called the multiplex PCR reads, giving one row per CDR3 protein. Of 400,000 to 550,000 distinct CDR3 sequences in the sample, 14% to 15% were seen once. Time point reported: newly diagnosed GD, antithyroid drugs for less than 3 months. PBMC-extracted RNA yielded the TCR library. The same sample was also studied in work on T cells in Graves' hyperthyroidism and ophthalmopathy.

Source: peripheral blood mononuclear cells (PBMCs), taken at new diagnosis, from a patient treated with antithyroid drugs. The source of these receptors is a woman aged 25 to 39 with Graves disease.

This clonotype was seen many times. The rearrangement joins TRBV7-9 to TRBJ2-3; perhaps D is TRBD1 or TRBD2 (6 bases each). Germline V lookup: CDR1 SEHNR, CDR2 FQNEAQ (reference sequence). CDR3 size: 11 residues. V was shortened by 8 bases and J by 9 bases, with 12 bases between the two germline ends. The CDR3 spells CASSEGGTQYF. In DNA, the CDR3 is TGTGCCAGCTCTGAGGGGGGCACGCAGTATTTT.

This clonotype was seen repeatedly, ten times or more. V and J are TRBV11-2 and TRBJ2-3, with D maybe TRBD2 (6 bases). Trimming pared 5 bases from V and 10 bases from J, leaving 13 bases between. The CDR3 contains 12 residues. Per germline, CDR1 SGHAT and CDR2 FQNNGV. CDR3 residues: CASSPGGFAQYF. Here the CDR3 DNA reads TGTGCCAGCAGCCCCGGAGGGTTTGCGCAGTATTTT.

This clonotype was recorded at least ten times. The V and J genes are TRBV15 and TRBJ2-7; 9 bases are a match to TRBD2. This CDR3 has 16 residues. Germline trimming cut 0 bases from V and 2 bases from J; bases unmatched to any gene: 5. Per germline, CDR1 LNHNV and CDR2 YYDKDF (reference sequence). The CDR3 sequence: CATSRDRSSGTYEQYF. CDR3 DNA sequence: TGTGCCACCAGCAGAGATAGATCTAGCGGGACCTACGAGCAGTACTTC.

This clonotype was recorded many times. The CDR3 sequence is CASSPKVGQAMGDYGYTF. CDR3 nucleotides: TGTGCCAGCAGCCCGAAGGTGGGACAGGCGATGGGGGACTATGGCTACACCTTC. The gene calls are TRBV5-4 and TRBJ1-2; 8 bases line up with TRBD1. The germline V gene encodes CDR1 SGHNT and CDR2 YYREEE (reference sequence). The CDR3 is made up of 18 amino acids. J was trimmed by 3 bases and V by 4 bases; bases with no gene match: 17. The full variable domain, rest sourced from reference TRBV5-4 and TRBJ1-2, is ETGVTQSPTHLIKTRGQQVTLRCSSQSGHNTVSWYQQALGQGPQFIFQYYREEENGRGNFPPRFSGLQFPNYSSELNVNALELDDSALYLCASSPKVGQAMGDYGYTFGSGTRLTVV.

This clonotype occurred many times. The gene calls are TRBV29-1 and TRBJ2-5, with D possibly called TRBD1 or TRBD2 (5 bases each). Per the germline V gene, CDR1 is SQVTM and CDR2 is ANQGSEA. Trimming took 7 bases from V and 2 from J, leaving 14 bases between them. The CDR3 runs 13 residues. The CDR3 here is CSARRDGQETQYF. The DNA for the CDR3 is TGCAGCGCCCGCCGGGACGGACAAGAGACCCAGTACTTC.

In this sample, this clonotype turned up a few times. The V call is TRBV7-9, the J call TRBJ2-1; D is unresolved. Germline V gives CDR1 SEHNR, CDR2 FQNEAQ (reference sequence). The CDR3 consists of 14 residues. V was clipped by 0 bases and J by 5 bases, with 8 bases between them. CDR3 protein: CASSLALRNNEQFF. In DNA, the CDR3 is TGTGCCAGCAGCTTAGCCCTCCGAAACAATGAGCAGTTCTTC.

This clonotype was observed a handful of times. The gene calls are TRBV14 and TRBJ2-1; TRBD1 might be the D (5 bases). CDR1 SGHDN and CDR2 FVKESK come from the germline V gene. V shed 0 bases and J shed 2 bases, with 8 bases lying between them. The CDR3 has 15 amino acids. The CDR3 DNA follows: TGTGCCAGCAGCCAAGATTGGGGCCCCTACAATGAGCAGTTCTTC. It yields the protein CASSQDWGPYNEQFF.